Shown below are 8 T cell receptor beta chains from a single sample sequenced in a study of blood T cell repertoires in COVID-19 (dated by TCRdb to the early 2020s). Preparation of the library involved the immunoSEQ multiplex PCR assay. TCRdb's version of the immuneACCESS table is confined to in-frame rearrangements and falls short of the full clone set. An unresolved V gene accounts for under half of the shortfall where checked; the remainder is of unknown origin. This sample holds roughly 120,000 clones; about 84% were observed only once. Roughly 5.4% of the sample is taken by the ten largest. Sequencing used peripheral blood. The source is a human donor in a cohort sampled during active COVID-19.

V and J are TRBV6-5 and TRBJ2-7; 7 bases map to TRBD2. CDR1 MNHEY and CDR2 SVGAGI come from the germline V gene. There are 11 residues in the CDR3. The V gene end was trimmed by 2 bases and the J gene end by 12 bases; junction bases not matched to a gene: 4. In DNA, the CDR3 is TGTGCCAGCAGTTACGGAGCGGGATGGTACTTC. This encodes CASSYGAGWYF.

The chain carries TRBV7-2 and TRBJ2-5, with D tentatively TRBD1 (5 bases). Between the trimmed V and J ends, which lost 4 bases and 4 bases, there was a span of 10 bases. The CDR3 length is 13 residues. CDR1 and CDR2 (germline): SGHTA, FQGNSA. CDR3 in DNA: TGTGCCAGCAGCTCACAGGCAGGAGAGACCCAGTACTTC. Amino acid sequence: CASSSQAGETQYF.

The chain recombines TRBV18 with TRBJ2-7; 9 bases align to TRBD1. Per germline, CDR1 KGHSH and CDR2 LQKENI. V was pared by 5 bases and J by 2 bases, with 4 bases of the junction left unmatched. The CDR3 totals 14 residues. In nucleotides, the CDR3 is TGTGCCAGCTCATCGGGACAGGGTCCCTACGAGCAGTACTTC. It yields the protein CASSSGQGPYEQYF.

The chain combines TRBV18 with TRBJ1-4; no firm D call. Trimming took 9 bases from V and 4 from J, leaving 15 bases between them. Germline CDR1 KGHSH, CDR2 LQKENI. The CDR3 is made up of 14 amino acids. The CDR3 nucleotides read TGTGCCAGACCATGGAGAAGAGGTAATGAAAAACTGTTTTTT. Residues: CARPWRRGNEKLFF.

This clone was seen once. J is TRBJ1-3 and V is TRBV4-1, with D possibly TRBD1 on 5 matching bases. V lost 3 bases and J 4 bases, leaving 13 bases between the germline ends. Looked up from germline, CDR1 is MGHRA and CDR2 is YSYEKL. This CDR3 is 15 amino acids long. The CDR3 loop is CASSQGGLAGNTIYF. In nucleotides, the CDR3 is TGCGCCAGCAGCCAGGGGGGACTCGCGGGAAACACCATATATTTT.

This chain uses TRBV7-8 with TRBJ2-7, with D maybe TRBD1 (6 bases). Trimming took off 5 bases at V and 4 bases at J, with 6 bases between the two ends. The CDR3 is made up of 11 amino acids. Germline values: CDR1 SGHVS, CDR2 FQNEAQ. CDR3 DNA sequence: TGTGCCAGCAGCGACAGGTACGAGCAGTACTTC. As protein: CASSDRYEQYF.

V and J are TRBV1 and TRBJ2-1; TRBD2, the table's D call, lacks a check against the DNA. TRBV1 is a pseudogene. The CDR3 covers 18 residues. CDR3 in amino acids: CTSSIRPLLEGECDEQFF. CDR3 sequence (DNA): TGCACCAGCAGCATCCGCCCCCTACTAGAGGGAGAGTGTGATGAGCAGTTCTTC.

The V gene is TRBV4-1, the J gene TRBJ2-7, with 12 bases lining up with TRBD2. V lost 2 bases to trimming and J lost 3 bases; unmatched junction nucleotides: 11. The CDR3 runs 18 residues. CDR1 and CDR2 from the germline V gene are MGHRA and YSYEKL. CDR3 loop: CASSQFPAMTSGSYEQYF. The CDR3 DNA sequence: TGCGCCAGCAGCCAATTCCCCGCCATGACTAGCGGGAGCTACGAGCAGTACTTC.